Sequencing of this TCR beta chain was carried out in a study of blood T cell repertoires in COVID-19. About the research overall: Some COVID-19 samples were acute and others convalescent; all came from the United States, Italy and Spain. The analysed material was cDNA or gDNA that came from T cells, B-cell-depleted T cells, or PBMCs.

Trimming shortened V by 10 bases and J by 1 base, and 8 bases separated the two germline ends. Per germline, CDR1 PRHDT and CDR2 FYEKMQ (reference sequence). The length of the CDR3 is 12 residues. Original processing methods: Reference gene primer amplification gave nucleated cell count estimates. TCRdb's table, derived via immunoSEQ multiplex PCR, lists solely in-frame clones and lacks some. V, J and clone size derive from that table, while D and trimming were established from the DNA sequence. The sample has approximately 24,000 clones, about nine tenths seen once; the top ten hold more than 25%. The source is a woman in her 70s with active COVID-19. The V gene is TRBV13, the J gene TRBJ1-3, with D hard to call. Sequenced input: peripheral blood. The CDR3 DNA reads TGTGCCACGGGGAGGTCTGGAAACACCATATATTTT. Amino acids: CATGRSGNTIYF.